This TCR beta chain was profiled in a study of T cell responses to AZD1222 COVID-19 vaccine. Repertoires were generated with immunoSEQ multiplex PCR, while TCRdb's copy carries only in-frame clones and drops some. The profile shows around 120,000 clones, roughly 92% of them singletons. Details on this clone: Its antigen is still unknown.

CDR1 is SQVTM, CDR2 ANQGSEA, per germline. CDR3 length: 17 amino acids. V was cut by 0 bases and J by 0 bases, with 14 bases left in between. Broader study findings: Spike-specific TCR breadth and depth were elevated following two AZD1222 doses. Clonal diversity was possibly underestimated, and white British individuals and females predominated among donors. Scientists sampled the repertoires only once the peak T cell response had passed.

Pooling of second doses given at about 4 or about 12 weeks was done. The sample was peripheral blood, taken 28 days after the second AZD1222 dose. The TCR comes from an adult who received the AZD1222 COVID-19 vaccine. The chain has TRBV29-1 and TRBJ1-4; D remains unclear. In DNA, the CDR3 is TGCAGCGTTGAAGATCGGGAGTCCGGTGCAACTAATGAAAAACTGTTTTTT. It translates to CSVEDRESGATNEKLFF.